This entry concerns a single T cell receptor (beta chain). The data were obtained in a study of control samples from healthy donors and cancer patients. This CDR3 is 12 amino acids long. Trimming left V 5 bases short and J 4 bases short, with 10 bases between. The germline V gene encodes CDR1 SQVTM and CDR2 ANQGSEA. Method: immunoSEQ multiplex PCR; TCRdb's copy keeps in-frame clones and lacks some. The data contain 75,000 to 90,000 clones, around 90% of them seen just once; the ten biggest clones take up roughly 8.9%. This receptor was identified in a woman between 45 and 65 years old with colorectal cancer. The source material was PBMCs. The V gene is TRBV29-1, the J gene TRBJ2-3; D gene uncertain. DNA of the CDR3: TGCAGCGTTCAAAATTGGGCAGATACGCAGTATTTT. Encoded protein: CSVQNWADTQYF.